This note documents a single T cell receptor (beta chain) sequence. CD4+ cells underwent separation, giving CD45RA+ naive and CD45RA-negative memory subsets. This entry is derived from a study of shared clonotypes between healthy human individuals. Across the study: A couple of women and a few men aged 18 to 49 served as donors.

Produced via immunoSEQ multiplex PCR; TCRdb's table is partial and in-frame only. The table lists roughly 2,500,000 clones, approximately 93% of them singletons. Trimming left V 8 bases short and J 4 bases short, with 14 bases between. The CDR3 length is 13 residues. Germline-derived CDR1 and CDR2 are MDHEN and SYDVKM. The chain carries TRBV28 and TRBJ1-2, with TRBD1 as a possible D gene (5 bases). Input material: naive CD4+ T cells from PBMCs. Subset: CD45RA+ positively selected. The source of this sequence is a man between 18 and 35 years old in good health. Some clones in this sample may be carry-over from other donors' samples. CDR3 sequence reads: CASGGTALYGYTF. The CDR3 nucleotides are TGTGCCAGCGGGGGGACGGCTCTCTATGGCTACACCTTC.